The clone carrying this TCR beta chain was counted a few times. This record belongs to a study of blood T cell repertoires in COVID-19. After removal of 6 bases from V and 6 bases from J, the junction contained 10 bases not matched to a gene. The length of the CDR3 is 14 residues. Germline CDR1 reads MNHEY; CDR2 reads SMNVEV (reference sequence). As originally analysed: From reference gene primer amplification, estimates of nucleated cell counts were derived. Profiling relied on immunoSEQ multiplex PCR, and the TCRdb table lists in-frame clones only, not all of them. That table is the source of V, J and clone size, and D and trimming were worked out from the DNA. In the table there are some 240,000 clones, around 83% of which are singletons.

This clonotype was obtained from a woman aged 40 to 50 who had recovered from COVID-19. V usage is TRBV27 and J usage is TRBJ2-7, with 8 bases matching TRBD1. Sequencing was performed on peripheral blood. This CDR3 is CASSSYRQGSEQYF. The CDR3 DNA reads as TGTGCCAGCAGCTCCTATAGACAGGGGAGCGAGCAGTACTTC.